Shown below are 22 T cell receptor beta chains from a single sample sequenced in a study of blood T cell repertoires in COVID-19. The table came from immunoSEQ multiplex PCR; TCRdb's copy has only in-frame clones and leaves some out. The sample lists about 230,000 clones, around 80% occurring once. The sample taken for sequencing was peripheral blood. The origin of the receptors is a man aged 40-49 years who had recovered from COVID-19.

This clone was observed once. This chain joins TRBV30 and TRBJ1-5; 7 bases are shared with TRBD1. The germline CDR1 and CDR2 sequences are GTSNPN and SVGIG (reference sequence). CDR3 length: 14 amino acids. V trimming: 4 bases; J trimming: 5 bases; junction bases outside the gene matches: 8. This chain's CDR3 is CAWNRGDVDQPQHF. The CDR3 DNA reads TGTGCCTGGAACAGGGGAGACGTCGATCAGCCCCAGCATTTT.

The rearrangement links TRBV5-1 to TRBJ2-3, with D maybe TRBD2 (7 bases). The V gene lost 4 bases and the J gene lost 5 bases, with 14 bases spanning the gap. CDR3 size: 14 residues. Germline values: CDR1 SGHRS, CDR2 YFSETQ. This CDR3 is CASSEGGAGDTQYF. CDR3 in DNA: TGCGCCAGCAGCGAGGGGGGGGCCGGAGATACGCAGTATTTT.

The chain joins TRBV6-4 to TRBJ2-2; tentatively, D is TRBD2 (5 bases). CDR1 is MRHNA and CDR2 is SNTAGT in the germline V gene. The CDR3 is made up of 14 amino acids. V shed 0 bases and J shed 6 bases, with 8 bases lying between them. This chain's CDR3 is CASSDSSGSGELFF. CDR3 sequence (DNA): TGTGCCAGCAGTGACTCATCGGGGTCCGGGGAGCTGTTTTTT.

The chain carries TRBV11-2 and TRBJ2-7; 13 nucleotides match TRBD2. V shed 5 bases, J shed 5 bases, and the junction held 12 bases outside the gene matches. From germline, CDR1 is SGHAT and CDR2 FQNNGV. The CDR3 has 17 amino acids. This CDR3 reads CASSPTRLAGGSHEQYF. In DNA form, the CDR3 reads TGTGCCAGCAGCCCGACCCGACTAGCGGGGGGATCCCACGAGCAGTACTTC. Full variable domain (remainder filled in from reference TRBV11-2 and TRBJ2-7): EAGVAQSPRYKIIEKRQSVAFWCNPISGHATLYWYQQILGQGPKLLIQFQNNGVVDDSQLPKDRFSAERLKGVDSTLKIQPAKLEDSAVYLCASSPTRLAGGSHEQYFGPGTRLTVT.

The CDR3 DNA is TGTGCCAGCAGTTTTGTCCGGGAGACCCAGTACTTC. Its translation: CASSFVRETQYF. V and J are TRBV12-3 or TRBV12-4 and TRBJ2-5; D ambiguous. CDR3 length: 12 residues. Between the trimmed V and J ends, which lost 3 bases and 5 bases, there was a span of 7 bases.

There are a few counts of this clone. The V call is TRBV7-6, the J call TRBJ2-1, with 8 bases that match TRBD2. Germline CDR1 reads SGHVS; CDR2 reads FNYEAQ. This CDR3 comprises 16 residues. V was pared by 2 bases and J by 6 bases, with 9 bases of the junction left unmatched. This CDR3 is CASSLPGWRGVNEQFF. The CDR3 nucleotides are TGTGCCAGCAGCTTACCGGGGTGGCGGGGGGTCAATGAGCAGTTCTTC. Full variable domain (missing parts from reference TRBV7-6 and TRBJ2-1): GAGVSQSPRYKVTKRGQDVALRCDPISGHVSLYWYRQALGQGPEFLTYFNYEAQQDKSGLPNDRFSAERPEGSISTLTIQRTEQRDSAMYRCASSLPGWRGVNEQFFGPGTRLTVL.

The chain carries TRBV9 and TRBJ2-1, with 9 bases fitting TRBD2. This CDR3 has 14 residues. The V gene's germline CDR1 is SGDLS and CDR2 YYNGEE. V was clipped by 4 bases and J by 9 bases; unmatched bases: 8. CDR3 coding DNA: TGTGCCAGCAGCCCCGGCGGGAGGGTGGGTGAGCAGTTCTTC. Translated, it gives CASSPGGRVGEQFF.

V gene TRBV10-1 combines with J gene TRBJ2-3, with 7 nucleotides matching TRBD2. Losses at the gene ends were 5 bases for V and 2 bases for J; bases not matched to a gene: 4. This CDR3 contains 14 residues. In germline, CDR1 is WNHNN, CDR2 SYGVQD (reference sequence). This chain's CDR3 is CASSPTSDTDTQYF. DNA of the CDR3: TGCGCCAGCAGTCCTACTAGCGACACAGATACGCAGTATTTT.

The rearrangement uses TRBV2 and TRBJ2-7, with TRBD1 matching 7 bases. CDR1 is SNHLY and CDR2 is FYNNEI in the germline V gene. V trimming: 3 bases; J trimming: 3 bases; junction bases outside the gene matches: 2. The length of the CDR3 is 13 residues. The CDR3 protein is CASSDRDSYEQYF. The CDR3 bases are TGTGCCAGCAGTGACCGGGACAGCTACGAGCAGTACTTC.

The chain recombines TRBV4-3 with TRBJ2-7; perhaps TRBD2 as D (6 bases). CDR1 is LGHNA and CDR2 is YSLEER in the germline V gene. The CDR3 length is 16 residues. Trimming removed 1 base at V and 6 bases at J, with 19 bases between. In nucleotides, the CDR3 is TGCGCCAGCAGCCAAGGGCCCCCGGACTACATTTCCGAGCAGTACTTC. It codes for CASSQGPPDYISEQYF.

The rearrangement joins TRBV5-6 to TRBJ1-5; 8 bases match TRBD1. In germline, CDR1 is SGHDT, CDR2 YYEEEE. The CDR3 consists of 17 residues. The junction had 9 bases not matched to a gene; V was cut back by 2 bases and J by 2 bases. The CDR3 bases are TGTGCCAGCAGCTTCTATCAGGGGGCGCTGGGCAATCAGCCCCAGCATTTT. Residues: CASSFYQGALGNQPQHF. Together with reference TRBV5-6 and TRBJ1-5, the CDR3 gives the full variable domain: DAGVTQSPTHLIKTRGQQVTLRCSPKSGHDTVSWYQQALGQGPQFIFQYYEEEERQRGNFPDRFSGHQFPNYSSELNVNALLLGDSALYLCASSFYQGALGNQPQHFGDGTRLSIL.

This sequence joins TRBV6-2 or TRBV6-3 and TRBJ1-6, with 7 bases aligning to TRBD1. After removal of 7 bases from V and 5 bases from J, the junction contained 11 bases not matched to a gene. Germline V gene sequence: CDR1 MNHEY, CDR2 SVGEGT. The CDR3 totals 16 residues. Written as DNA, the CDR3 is TGTGCCAGCACCCCGCTAAGGGGGCAGGATAATTCACCCCTCCACTTT. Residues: CASTPLRGQDNSPLHF.

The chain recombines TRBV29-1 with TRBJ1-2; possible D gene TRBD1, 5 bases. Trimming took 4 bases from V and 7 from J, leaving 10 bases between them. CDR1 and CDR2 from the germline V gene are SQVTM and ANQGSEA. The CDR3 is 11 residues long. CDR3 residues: CSVGGPGGYTF. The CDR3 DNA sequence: TGCAGCGTTGGGGGCCCGGGTGGCTACACCTTC.

CDR3 coding DNA: TGCGCCAGCAGCCAAGACCCGGGACAGGGCTATCAGCCCCAGCATTTT. Its translation is CASSQDPGQGYQPQHF. The chain recombines TRBV4-1 with TRBJ1-5; 9 nucleotides agree with TRBD1. Losses at the gene ends were 0 bases for V and 5 bases for J; bases not matched to a gene: 5. CDR3 size: 16 residues. Germline V CDR1 and CDR2: MGHRA, YSYEKL.

Written as DNA, the CDR3 is TGTGCCAGCAGCTTGGGGGGGGATATCAGCACCGGGGAGCTGTTTTTT. Translated: CASSLGGDISTGELFF. V usage is TRBV5-4 and J usage is TRBJ2-2, with D tentatively TRBD2 (6 bases). The CDR3 runs 16 residues. V lost 0 bases, J lost 4 bases, and 13 bases lay in between. CDR1 and CDR2 from the germline V gene are SGHNT and YYREEE (reference sequence).

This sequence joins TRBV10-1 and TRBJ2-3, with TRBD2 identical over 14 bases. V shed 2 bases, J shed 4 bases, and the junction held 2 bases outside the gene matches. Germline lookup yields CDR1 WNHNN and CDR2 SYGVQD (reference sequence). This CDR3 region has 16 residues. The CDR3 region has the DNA TGCGCCAGCAGTGAGGGGACTAGCGGGAGTGCAGATACGCAGTATTTT. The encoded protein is CASSEGTSGSADTQYF.

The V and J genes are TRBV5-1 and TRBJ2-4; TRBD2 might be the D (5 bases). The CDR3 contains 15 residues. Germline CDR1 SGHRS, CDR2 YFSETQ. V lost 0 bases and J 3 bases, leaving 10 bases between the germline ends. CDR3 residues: CASSLDGNSKNIQYF. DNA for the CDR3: TGCGCCAGCAGCTTGGACGGGAATAGCAAAAACATTCAGTACTTC.

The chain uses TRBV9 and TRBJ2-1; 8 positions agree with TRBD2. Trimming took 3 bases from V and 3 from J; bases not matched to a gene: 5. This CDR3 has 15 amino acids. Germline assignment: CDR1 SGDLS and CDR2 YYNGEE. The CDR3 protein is CASSGRTSFYNEQFF. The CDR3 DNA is TGTGCCAGCAGCGGACGGACTAGCTTCTACAATGAGCAGTTCTTC.

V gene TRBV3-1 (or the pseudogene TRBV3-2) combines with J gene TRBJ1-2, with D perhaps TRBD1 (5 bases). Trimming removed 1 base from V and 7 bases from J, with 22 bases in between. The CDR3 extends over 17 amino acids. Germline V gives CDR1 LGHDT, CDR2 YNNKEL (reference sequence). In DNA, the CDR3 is TGTGCCAGCAGCCAAGCTAACCTCCCCGAATGGGGGGGTGGCTACACCTTC. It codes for CASSQANLPEWGGGYTF.

For the CDR3, the DNA is TGTGCCAGCAGCTTGGTGGGAGTATACCAAGAGACCCAGTACTTC. Encoded protein: CASSLVGVYQETQYF. The gene calls are TRBV5-4 and TRBJ2-5, with TRBD2 as a possible D gene (5 bases). V shed 0 bases and J shed 0 bases, with 9 bases lying between them. Germline V gene lookup returns CDR1 SGHNT and CDR2 YYREEE (reference sequence). This CDR3 spans 15 amino acids. Combining the CDR3 with reference TRBV5-4 and TRBJ2-5 gives the whole variable domain ETGVTQSPTHLIKTRGQQVTLRCSSQSGHNTVSWYQQALGQGPQFIFQYYREEENGRGNFPPRFSGLQFPNYSSELNVNALELDDSALYLCASSLVGVYQETQYFGPGTRLLVL.

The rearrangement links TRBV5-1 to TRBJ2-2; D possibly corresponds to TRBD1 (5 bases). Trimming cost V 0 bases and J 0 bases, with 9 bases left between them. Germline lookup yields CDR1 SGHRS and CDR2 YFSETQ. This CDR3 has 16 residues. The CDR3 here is CASSLDRLTNTGELFF. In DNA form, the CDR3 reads TGCGCCAGCAGCTTGGACAGGCTGACGAACACCGGGGAGCTGTTTTTT.

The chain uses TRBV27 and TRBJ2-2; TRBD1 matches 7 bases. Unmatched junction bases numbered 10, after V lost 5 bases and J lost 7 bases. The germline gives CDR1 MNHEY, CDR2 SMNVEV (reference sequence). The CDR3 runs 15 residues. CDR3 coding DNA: TGTGCCAGCAGTCCCGTTACAGGGGCGGGCGGGGAGCTGTTTTTT. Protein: CASSPVTGAGGELFF.